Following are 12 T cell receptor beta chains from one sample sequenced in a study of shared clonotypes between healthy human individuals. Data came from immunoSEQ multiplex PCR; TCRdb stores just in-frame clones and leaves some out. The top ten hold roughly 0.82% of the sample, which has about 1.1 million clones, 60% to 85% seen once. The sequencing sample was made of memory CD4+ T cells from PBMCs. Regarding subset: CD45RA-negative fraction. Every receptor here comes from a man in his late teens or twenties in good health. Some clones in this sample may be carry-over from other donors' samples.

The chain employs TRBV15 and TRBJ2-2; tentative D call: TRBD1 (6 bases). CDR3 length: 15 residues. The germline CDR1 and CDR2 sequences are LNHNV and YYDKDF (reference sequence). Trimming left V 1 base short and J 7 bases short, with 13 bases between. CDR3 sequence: CATSRVTGQGGELFF. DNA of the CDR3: TGTGCCACCAGCAGAGTCACAGGGCAGGGCGGGGAGCTGTTTTTT. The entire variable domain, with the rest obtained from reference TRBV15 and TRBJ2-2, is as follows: DAMVIQNPRYQVTQFGKPVTLSCSQTLNHNVMYWYQQKSSQAPKLLFHYYDKDFNNEADTPDNFQSRRPNTSFCFLDIRSPGLGDTAMYLCATSRVTGQGGELFFGEGSRLTVL.

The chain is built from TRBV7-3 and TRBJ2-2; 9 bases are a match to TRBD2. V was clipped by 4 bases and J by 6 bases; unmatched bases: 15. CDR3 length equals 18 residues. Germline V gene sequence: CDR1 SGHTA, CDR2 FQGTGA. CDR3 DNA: TGTGCCAGCAGCTCCCGGGGTGTGGGTAGCGGGAGAGCCGGGGAGCTGTTTTTT. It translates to CASSSRGVGSGRAGELFF.

The CDR3 DNA reads as TGTGCCAGCAGCTTTCGGGGCAATCAGCCCCAGCATTTT. Protein product: CASSFRGNQPQHF. J is TRBJ1-5 and V is TRBV7-8, with unresolved D. The CDR3 covers 13 residues. The V end lost 3 bases, the J end lost 2 bases, and 5 bases lay between the germline ends. Germline CDR1 reads SGHVS; CDR2 reads FQNEAQ.

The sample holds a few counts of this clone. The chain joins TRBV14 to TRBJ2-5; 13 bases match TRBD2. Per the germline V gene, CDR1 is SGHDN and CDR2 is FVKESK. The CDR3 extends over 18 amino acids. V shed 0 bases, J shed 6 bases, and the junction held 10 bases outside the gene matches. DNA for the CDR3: TGTGCCAGCAGCCAAGAGTCTCGGACTAGCGGGAGAAGGAAGACCCAGTACTTC. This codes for CASSQESRTSGRRKTQYF.

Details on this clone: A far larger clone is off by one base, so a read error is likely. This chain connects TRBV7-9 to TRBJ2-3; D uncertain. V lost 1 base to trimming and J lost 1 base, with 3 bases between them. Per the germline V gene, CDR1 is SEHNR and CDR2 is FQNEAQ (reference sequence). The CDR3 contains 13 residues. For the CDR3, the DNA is TGTGCCAGCAGCTTAGAGGGCACAGATACGCAGTATTTT. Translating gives CASSLEGTDTQYF.

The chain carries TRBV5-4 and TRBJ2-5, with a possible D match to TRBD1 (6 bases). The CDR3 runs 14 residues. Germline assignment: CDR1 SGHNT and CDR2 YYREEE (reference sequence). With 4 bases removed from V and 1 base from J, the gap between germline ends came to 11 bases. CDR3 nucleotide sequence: TGTGCCAGCAGCCCCCGGGACATCCAAGAGACCCAGTACTTC. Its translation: CASSPRDIQETQYF. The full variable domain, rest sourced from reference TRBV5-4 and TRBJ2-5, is ETGVTQSPTHLIKTRGQQVTLRCSSQSGHNTVSWYQQALGQGPQFIFQYYREEENGRGNFPPRFSGLQFPNYSSELNVNALELDDSALYLCASSPRDIQETQYFGPGTRLLVL.

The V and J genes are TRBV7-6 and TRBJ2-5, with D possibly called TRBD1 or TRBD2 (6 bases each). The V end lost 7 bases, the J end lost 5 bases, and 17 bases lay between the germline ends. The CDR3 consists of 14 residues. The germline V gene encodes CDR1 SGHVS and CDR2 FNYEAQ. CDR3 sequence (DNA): TGTGCCAGCACCTTTTCCCGGGGGCGGGAGACCCAGTACTTC. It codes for CASTFSRGRETQYF.

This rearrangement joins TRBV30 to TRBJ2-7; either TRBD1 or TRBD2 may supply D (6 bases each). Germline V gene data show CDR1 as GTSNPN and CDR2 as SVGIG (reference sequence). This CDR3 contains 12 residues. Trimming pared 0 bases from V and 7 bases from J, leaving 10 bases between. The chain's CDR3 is CAWSVRGREQYF. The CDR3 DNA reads TGTGCCTGGAGTGTACGGGGGCGGGAGCAGTACTTC.

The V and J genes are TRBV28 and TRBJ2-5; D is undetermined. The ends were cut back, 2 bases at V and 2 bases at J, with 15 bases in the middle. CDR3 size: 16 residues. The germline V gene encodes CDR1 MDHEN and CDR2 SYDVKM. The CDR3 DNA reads TGTGCCAGCAGTTTAAGAGTAACCCTATTACAAGAGACCCAGTACTTC. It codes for CASSLRVTLLQETQYF.

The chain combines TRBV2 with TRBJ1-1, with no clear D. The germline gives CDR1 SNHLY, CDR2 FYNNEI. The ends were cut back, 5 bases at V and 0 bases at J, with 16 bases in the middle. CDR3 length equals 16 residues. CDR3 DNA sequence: TGTGCCAGCAGTCGGAGAGGAGTCGGAATGAACACTGAAGCTTTCTTT. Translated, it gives CASSRRGVGMNTEAFF.

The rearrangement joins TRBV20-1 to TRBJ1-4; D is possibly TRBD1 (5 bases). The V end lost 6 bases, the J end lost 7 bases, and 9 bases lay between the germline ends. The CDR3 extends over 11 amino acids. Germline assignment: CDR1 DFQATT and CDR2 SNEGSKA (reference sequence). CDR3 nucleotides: TGCAGTGCCTCGACAGTTGAAAAACTGTTTTTT. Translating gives CSASTVEKLFF.

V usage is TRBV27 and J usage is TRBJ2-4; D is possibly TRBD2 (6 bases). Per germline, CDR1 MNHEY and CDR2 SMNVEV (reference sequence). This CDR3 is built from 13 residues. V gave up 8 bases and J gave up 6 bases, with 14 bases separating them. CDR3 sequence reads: CASSWTNGNIQYF. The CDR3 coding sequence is TGTGCCAGCTCCTGGACTAACGGAAACATTCAGTACTTC.